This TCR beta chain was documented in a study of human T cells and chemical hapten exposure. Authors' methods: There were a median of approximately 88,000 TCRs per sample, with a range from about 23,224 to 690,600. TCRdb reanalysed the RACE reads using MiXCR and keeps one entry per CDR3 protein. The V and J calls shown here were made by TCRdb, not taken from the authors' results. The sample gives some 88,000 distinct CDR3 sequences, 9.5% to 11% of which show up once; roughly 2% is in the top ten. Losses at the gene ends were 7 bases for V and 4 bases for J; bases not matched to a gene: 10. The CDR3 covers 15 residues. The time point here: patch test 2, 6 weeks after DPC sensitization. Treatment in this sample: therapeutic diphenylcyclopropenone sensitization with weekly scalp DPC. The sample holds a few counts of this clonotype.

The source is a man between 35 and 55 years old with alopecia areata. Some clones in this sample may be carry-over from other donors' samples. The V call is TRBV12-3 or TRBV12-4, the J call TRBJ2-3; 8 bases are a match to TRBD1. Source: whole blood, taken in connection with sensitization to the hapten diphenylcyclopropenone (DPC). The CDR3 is CASKFVNRGADTQYF. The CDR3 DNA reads TGTGCCAGCAAATTCGTCAACAGGGGGGCAGATACGCAGTATTTT.